The T cell receptor beta chain under discussion was sequenced for a study of T cell responses to AZD1222 COVID-19 vaccine. Pooling was applied to second doses at about 4 or about 12 weeks. Trimming took off 5 bases at V and 2 bases at J, with 13 bases between the two ends. This CDR3 is 14 amino acids long. Looked up from germline, CDR1 is LGHDT and CDR2 is YNNKEL (reference sequence). The table came from immunoSEQ multiplex PCR; TCRdb's copy has only in-frame clones and leaves some out. The sample includes 110,000 to 150,000 clones, about 88% of them seen just once. As for this clone: Its antigen is as yet unknown.

Study-level results: Among spike-specific TCRs, nearly half reportedly target unmutated variant regions. Once two AZD1222 doses were given, Spike-specific TCR breadth and depth went up. It should be noted that donors were predominantly white British and more often female, and clonal diversity was possibly underestimated.

The receptor's source is an adult who received the AZD1222 COVID-19 vaccine. The chain couples TRBV3-1 (or the pseudogene TRBV3-2) to TRBJ2-7; tentative D call: TRBD2 (5 bases). The sequencing here drew on peripheral blood, taken 28 days after the second AZD1222 dose. The CDR3 loop reads CASSEGDLAYEQYF. In nucleotides, the CDR3 is TGTGCCAGCAGCGAGGGCGACCTGGCCTACGAGCAGTACTTC.